This TCR beta chain is from a study of PD-1 blockade in classical Hodgkin lymphoma. Overall study findings and caveats: Patients who responded completely had about the same baseline diversity as newly diagnosed patients. Researchers reported that CD4+ TCR diversity, though not CD8+, rose significantly by C4D1. Newly diagnosed patients reportedly trailed healthy donors in baseline TCR diversity. Nivolumab initiation under 1 year post-ASCT meant exclusion.

Libraries were prepared by immunoSEQ multiplex PCR; TCRdb keeps only in-frame clonotypes and omits some of them. The top ten clones hold approximately 10% of a sample with about 64,000 clones, around 90% of them seen once. Regarding time point: cycle 4 day 1 (C4D1), after less than seven weeks of nivolumab. Brentuximab vedotin exposure varied, and every patient relapsed after autologous stem cell transplantation. As regards this clone: Antigen: not known.

Germline loops: CDR1 SEHNR, CDR2 FQNEAQ (reference sequence). The CDR3 spans 16 residues. After removal of 5 bases from V and 3 bases from J, the junction contained 11 bases not matched to a gene. The sequence was collected from a human donor with classical Hodgkin lymphoma. V usage is TRBV7-9 and J usage is TRBJ2-3; 7 nucleotides align to TRBD2. The sample in question was peripheral blood mononuclear cells (PBMCs), obtained before the fourth cycle of nivolumab. CDR3: CASSPTSGVGTDTQYF. In DNA form, the CDR3 reads TGTGCCAGCAGCCCTACGAGCGGGGTAGGGACAGATACGCAGTATTTT.